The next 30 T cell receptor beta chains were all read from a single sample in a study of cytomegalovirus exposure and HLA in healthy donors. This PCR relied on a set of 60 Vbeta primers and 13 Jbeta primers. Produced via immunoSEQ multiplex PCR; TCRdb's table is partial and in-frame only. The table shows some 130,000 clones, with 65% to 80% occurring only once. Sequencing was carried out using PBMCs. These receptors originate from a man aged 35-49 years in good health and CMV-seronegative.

CDR3 protein: CASSVDPTTSGNYEQYF. DNA of the CDR3: TGTGCCAGCAGCGTAGACCCAACGACTAGCGGAAACTACGAGCAGTACTTC. The chain combines TRBV9 with TRBJ2-7; 9 bases line up with TRBD2. With 0 bases clipped from V and 3 bases from J, the junction kept 10 bases outside the gene matches. Looked up from germline, CDR1 is SGDLS and CDR2 is YYNGEE. The CDR3 has 17 amino acids.

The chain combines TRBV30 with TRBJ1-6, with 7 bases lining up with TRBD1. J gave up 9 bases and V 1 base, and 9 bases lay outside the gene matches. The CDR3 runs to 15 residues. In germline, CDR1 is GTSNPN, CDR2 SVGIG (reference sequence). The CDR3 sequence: CAWSALTGQGSPLHF. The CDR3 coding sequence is TGTGCCTGGAGTGCCCTGACAGGGCAGGGTTCACCCCTCCACTTT. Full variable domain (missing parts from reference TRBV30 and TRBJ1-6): SQTIHQWPATLVQPVGSPLSLECTVEGTSNPNLYWYRQAAGRGLQLLFYSVGIGQISSEVPQNLSASRPQDRQFILSSKKLLLSDSGFYLCAWSALTGQGSPLHFGNGTRLTVT.

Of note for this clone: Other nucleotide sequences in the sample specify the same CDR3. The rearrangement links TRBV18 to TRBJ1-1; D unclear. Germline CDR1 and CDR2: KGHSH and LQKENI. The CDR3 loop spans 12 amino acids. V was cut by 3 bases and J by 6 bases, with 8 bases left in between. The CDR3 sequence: CASSPREAEAFF. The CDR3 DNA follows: TGTGCCAGCTCACCTCGGGAGGCTGAAGCTTTCTTT.

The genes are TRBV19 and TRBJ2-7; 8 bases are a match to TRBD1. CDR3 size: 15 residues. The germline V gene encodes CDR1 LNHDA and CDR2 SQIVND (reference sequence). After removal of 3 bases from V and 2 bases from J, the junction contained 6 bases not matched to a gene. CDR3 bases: TGTGCCAGTAGTATCCTGCCGGGACAGGCCTACGAGCAGTACTTC. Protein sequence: CASSILPGQAYEQYF. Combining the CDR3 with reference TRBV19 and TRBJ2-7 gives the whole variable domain DGGITQSPKYLFRKEGQNVTLSCEQNLNHDAMYWYRQDPGQGLRLIYYSQIVNDFQKGDIAEGYSVSREKKESFPLTVTSAQKNPTAFYLCASSILPGQAYEQYFGPGTRLTVT.

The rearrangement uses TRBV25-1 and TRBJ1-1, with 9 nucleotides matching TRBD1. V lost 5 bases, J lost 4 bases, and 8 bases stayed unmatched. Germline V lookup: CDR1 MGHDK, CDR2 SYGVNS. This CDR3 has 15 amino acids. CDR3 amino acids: CASSPGDRAVTEAFF. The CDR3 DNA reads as TGTGCCAGCAGTCCTGGGGACAGGGCGGTCACTGAAGCTTTCTTT.

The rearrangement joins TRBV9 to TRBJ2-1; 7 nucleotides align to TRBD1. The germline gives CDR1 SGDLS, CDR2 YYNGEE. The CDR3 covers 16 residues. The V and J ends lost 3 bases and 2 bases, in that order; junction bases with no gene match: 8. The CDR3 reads CASSAKQGSTYNEQFF. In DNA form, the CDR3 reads TGTGCCAGCAGCGCGAAACAGGGGTCTACCTACAATGAGCAGTTCTTC.

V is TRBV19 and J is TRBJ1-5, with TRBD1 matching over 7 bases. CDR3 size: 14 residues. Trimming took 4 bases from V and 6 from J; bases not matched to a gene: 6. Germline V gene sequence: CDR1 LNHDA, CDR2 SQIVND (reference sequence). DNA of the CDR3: TGTGCCAGTAGTAGACAGGGTACGGGTCAGCCCCAGCATTTT. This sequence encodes CASSRQGTGQPQHF. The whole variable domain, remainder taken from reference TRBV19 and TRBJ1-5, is DGGITQSPKYLFRKEGQNVTLSCEQNLNHDAMYWYRQDPGQGLRLIYYSQIVNDFQKGDIAEGYSVSREKKESFPLTVTSAQKNPTAFYLCASSRQGTGQPQHFGDGTRLSIL.

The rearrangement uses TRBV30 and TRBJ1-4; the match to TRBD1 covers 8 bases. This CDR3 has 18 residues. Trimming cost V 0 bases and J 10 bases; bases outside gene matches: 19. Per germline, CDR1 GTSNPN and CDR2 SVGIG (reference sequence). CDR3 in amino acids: CAWSVRGRGPFPGGKLFF. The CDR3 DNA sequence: TGTGCCTGGAGTGTACGGGGCAGGGGGCCTTTCCCGGGAGGAAAACTGTTTTTT. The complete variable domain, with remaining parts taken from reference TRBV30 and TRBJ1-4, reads SQTIHQWPATLVQPVGSPLSLECTVEGTSNPNLYWYRQAAGRGLQLLFYSVGIGQISSEVPQNLSASRPQDRQFILSSKKLLLSDSGFYLCAWSVRGRGPFPGGKLFFGSGTQLSVL.

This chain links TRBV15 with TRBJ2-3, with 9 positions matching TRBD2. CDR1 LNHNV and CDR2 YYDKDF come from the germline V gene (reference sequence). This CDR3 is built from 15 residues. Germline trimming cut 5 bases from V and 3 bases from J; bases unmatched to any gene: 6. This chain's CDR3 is CATSPRLAETDTQYF. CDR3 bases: TGTGCCACCAGCCCCCGACTAGCGGAGACAGATACGCAGTATTTT.

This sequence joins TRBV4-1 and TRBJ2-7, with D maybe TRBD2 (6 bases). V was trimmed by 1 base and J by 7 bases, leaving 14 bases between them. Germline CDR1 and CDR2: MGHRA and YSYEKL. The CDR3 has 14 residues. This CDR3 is CASSQGTSGWEQYF. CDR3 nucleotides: TGCGCCAGCAGCCAAGGAACCAGCGGGTGGGAGCAGTACTTC.

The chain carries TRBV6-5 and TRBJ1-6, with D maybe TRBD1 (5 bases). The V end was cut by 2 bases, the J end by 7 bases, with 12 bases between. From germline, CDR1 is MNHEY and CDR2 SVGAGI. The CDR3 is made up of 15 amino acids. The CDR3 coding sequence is TGTGCCAGCAGTTACCTAGACAGTGGGAATTCACCCCTCCACTTT. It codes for CASSYLDSGNSPLHF.

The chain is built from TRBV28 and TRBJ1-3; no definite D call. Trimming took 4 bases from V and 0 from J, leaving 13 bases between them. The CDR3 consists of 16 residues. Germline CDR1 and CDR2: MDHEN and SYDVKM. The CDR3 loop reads CASSSPYTASGNTIYF. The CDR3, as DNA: TGTGCCAGCAGTTCCCCGTATACTGCCTCTGGAAACACCATATATTTT.

The CDR3 DNA sequence: TGCAGTGGTTCAGGGTATCGCGGCTACACCTTC. Its translation: CSGSGYRGYTF. The chain couples TRBV20-1 to TRBJ1-2; tentative D call: TRBD1 (5 bases). Germline V gene data show CDR1 as DFQATT and CDR2 as SNEGSKA (reference sequence). This CDR3 has 11 amino acids. V lost 7 bases and J lost 8, with 14 bases in between.

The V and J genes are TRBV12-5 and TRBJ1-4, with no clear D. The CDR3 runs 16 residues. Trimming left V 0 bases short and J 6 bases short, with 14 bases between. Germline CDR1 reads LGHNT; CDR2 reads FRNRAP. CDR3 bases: TGTGCTAGTGGTTTGGTGCCTGGCGGAGCGGATGAAAAACTGTTTTTT. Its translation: CASGLVPGGADEKLFF.

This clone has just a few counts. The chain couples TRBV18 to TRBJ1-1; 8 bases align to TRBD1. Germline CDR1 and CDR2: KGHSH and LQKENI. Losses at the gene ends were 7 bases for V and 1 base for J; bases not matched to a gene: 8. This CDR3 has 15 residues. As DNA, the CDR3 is TGTGCCAGCTTCCGACCGACAGGGGAGAACACTGAAGCTTTCTTT. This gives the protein CASFRPTGENTEAFF.

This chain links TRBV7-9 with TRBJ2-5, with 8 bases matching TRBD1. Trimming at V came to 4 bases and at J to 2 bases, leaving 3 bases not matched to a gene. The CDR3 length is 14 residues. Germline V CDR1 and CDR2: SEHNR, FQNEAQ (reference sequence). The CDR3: CASSYTGGQETQYF. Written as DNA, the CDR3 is TGTGCCAGCAGCTACACAGGGGGGCAAGAGACCCAGTACTTC. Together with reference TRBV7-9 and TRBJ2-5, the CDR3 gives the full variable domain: DTGVSQNPRHKITKRGQNVTFRCDPISEHNRLYWYRQTLGQGPEFLTYFQNEAQLEKSRLLSDRFSAERPKGSFSTLEIQRTEQGDSAMYLCASSYTGGQETQYFGPGTRLLVL.

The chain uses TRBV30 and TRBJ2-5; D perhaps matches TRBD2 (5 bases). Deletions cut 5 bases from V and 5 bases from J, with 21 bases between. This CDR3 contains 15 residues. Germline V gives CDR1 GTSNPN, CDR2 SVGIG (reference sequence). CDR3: CAWAGGSSPGETQYF. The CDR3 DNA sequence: TGTGCCTGGGCTGGCGGCTCCAGCCCGGGGGAGACCCAGTACTTC. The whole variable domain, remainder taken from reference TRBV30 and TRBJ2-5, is SQTIHQWPATLVQPVGSPLSLECTVEGTSNPNLYWYRQAAGRGLQLLFYSVGIGQISSEVPQNLSASRPQDRQFILSSKKLLLSDSGFYLCAWAGGSSPGETQYFGPGTRLLVL.

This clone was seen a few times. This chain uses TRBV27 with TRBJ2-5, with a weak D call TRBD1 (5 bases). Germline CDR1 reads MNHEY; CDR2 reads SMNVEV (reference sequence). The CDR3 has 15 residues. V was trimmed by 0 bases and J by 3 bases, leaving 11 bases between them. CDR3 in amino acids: CASSLSGQGEETQYF. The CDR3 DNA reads TGTGCCAGCAGTTTATCGGGGCAGGGTGAAGAGACCCAGTACTTC.

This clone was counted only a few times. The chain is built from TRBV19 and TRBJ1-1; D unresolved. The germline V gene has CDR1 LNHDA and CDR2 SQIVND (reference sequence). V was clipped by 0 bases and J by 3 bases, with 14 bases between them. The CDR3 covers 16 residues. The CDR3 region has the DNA TGTGCCAGTAGTATAGACATCCGCGCTCTATACACTGAAGCTTTCTTT. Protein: CASSIDIRALYTEAFF.

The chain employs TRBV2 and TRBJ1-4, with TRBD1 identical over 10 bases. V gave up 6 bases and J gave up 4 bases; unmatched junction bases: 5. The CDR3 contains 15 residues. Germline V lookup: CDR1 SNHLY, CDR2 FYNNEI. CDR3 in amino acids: CASSRDRGLNEKLFF. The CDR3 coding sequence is TGTGCCAGCAGCCGGGACAGGGGCCTTAATGAAAAACTGTTTTTT.

Here the CDR3 reads CASSLSGRARSEQFF. The CDR3 region has the DNA TGTGCCAGCAGTTTAAGCGGGAGGGCCAGGTCTGAGCAGTTCTTC. The J gene is TRBJ2-1, the V gene TRBV28, with 10 nucleotides matching TRBD2. With 2 bases clipped from V and 9 bases from J, the junction kept 7 bases outside the gene matches. The CDR3 is 15 residues long. CDR1 and CDR2 from the germline V gene are MDHEN and SYDVKM.

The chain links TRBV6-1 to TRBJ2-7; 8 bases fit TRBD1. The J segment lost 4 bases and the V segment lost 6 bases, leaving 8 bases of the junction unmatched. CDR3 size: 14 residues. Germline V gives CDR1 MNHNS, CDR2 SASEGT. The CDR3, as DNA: TGTGCCAGCAGCGTTCCAGGGGGCCAGTACGAGCAGTACTTC. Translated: CASSVPGGQYEQYF.

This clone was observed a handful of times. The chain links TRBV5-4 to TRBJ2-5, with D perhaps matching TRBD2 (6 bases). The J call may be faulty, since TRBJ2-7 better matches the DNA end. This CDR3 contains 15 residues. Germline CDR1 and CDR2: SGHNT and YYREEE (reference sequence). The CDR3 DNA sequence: TGTGCCAGCAGCCCGGGGACTTTTAGCTCCTACGAGCAGTACTTC. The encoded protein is CASSPGTFSSYEQYF.

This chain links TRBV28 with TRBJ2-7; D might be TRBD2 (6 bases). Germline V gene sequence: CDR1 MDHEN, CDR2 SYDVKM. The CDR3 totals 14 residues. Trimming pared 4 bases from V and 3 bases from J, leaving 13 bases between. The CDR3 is CASSYPGLGYEQYF. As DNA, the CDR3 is TGTGCCAGCAGTTACCCGGGACTGGGCTACGAGCAGTACTTC.

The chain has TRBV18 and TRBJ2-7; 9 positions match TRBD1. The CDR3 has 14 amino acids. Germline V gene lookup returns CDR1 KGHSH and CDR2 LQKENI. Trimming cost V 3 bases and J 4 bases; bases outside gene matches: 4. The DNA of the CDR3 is TGTGCCAGCTCACCTTTAGGACAGGGGTACGAGCAGTACTTC. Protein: CASSPLGQGYEQYF.

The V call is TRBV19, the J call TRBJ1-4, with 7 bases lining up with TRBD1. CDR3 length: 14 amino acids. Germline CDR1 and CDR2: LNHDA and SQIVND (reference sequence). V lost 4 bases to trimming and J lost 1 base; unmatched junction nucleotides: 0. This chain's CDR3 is CASSRTGTNEKLFF. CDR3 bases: TGTGCCAGTAGTAGGACAGGAACTAATGAAAAACTGTTTTTT.

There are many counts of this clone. CDR3 region: CAISDQLAGPTNNEQFF. The CDR3 coding sequence is TGTGCCATCAGTGACCAGCTAGCGGGACCTACCAACAATGAGCAGTTCTTC. This rearrangement joins TRBV10-3 to TRBJ2-1; the match to TRBD2 covers 9 bases. Germline CDR1 is ENHRY and CDR2 is SYGVKD. The V segment lost 3 bases and the J segment 5 bases; nucleotides outside the gene matches: 11. This CDR3 region has 17 residues.

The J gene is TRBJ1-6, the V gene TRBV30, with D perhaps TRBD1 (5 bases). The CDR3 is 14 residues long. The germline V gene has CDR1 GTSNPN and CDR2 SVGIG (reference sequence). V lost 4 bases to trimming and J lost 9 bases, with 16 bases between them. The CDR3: CAWTGPVQGSPLHF. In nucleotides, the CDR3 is TGTGCCTGGACCGGCCCTGTCCAGGGTTCACCCCTCCACTTT.

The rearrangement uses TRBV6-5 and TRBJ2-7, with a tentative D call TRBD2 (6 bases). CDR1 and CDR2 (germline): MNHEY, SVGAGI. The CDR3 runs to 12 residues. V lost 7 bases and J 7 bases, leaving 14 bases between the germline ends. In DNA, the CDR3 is TGTGCCAGCAACCCCCCTCGGGGGGAGCAGTACTTC. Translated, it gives CASNPPRGEQYF.

The CDR3 region is CAWSVGGGGNQPQHF. CDR3 bases: TGTGCCTGGAGTGTAGGGGGTGGGGGCAATCAGCCCCAGCATTTT. This chain joins TRBV30 and TRBJ1-5; D may be TRBD1 (6 bases). The CDR3 is 15 amino acids. Trimming removed 0 bases from V and 2 bases from J, with 11 bases in between. Germline CDR1 is GTSNPN and CDR2 is SVGIG (reference sequence).